Presented here are 22 T cell receptor beta chains from one specimen sequenced in a study of cytomegalovirus exposure and HLA in healthy donors. A multiplex PCR was run with 60 Vbeta primers and 13 Jbeta primers. TCRdb keeps only in-frame clones here, not all; method: immunoSEQ multiplex PCR. The sample includes more than 100,000 clones. Sequencing was carried out using PBMCs. The receptors derive from a woman in her thirties or forties in good health and CMV-seronegative.

The rearrangement joins TRBV4-3 to TRBJ1-1, with 8 nucleotides matching TRBD1. The CDR3 covers 16 residues. Losses at the gene ends were 1 base for V and 5 bases for J; bases not matched to a gene: 9. Germline V gene sequence: CDR1 LGHNA, CDR2 YSLEER. The CDR3 nucleotides read TGCGCCAGCAGCCAAGGTTTGGACAGGGCTGGGACTGAAGCTTTCTTT. It specifies CASSQGLDRAGTEAFF.

The chain links TRBV5-1 to TRBJ2-2, with D maybe TRBD1 (6 bases). Germline V gene data show CDR1 as SGHRS and CDR2 as YFSETQ. V was pared by 4 bases and J by 1 base, with 8 bases between. The length of the CDR3 is 14 residues. The CDR3 loop is CASSKGVNTGELFF. The CDR3 bases are TGCGCCAGCAGCAAGGGGGTGAACACCGGGGAGCTGTTTTTT.

The V call is TRBV18, the J call TRBJ1-2; D is unclear. Germline CDR1 is KGHSH and CDR2 is LQKENI. Trimming took off 1 base at V and 8 bases at J, with 20 bases between the two ends. The CDR3 runs to 16 residues. The CDR3 DNA follows: TGTGCCAGCTCACCACTCCCCCAGCGAGCCTCCGACGGCTACACCTTC. This codes for CASSPLPQRASDGYTF.

V usage is TRBV4-3 and J usage is TRBJ2-3, with D possibly being TRBD1 (5 bases). The V end was cut by 3 bases, the J end by 3 bases, with 7 bases between. The CDR3 is made up of 13 amino acids. Germline assignment: CDR1 LGHNA and CDR2 YSLEER. DNA of the CDR3: TGCGCCAGCAGCCATACAGGTACAGATACGCAGTATTTT. Its protein is CASSHTGTDTQYF.

The chain links TRBV6-1 to TRBJ1-2; TRBD1 agrees at 10 bases. V shed 6 bases, J shed 3 bases, and the junction held 1 base outside the gene matches. The CDR3 has 13 amino acids. Germline assignment: CDR1 MNHNS and CDR2 SASEGT. The CDR3 DNA sequence: TGTGCCAGCAGGGACAGGGGGTACTATGGCTACACCTTC. Translated: CASRDRGYYGYTF.

The chain links TRBV28 to TRBJ2-7; maybe TRBD1 (6 bases). There are 14 residues in the CDR3. The V gene's germline CDR1 is MDHEN and CDR2 SYDVKM. The ends were cut back, 4 bases at V and 4 bases at J, with 14 bases in the middle. In DNA form, the CDR3 reads TGTGCCAGCAGTTCTCAGGGGATAGGGTACGAGCAGTACTTC. Its protein product is CASSSQGIGYEQYF.

The chain couples TRBV11-2 to TRBJ1-1, with 9 bases lining up with TRBD1. The CDR3 consists of 14 residues. V shed 0 bases and J 10 bases; nucleotides not matched to a gene: 6. Germline V gene lookup returns CDR1 SGHAT and CDR2 FQNNGV. DNA of the CDR3: TGTGCCAGCAGCTTAGAGGCCACAGGGGGCCGAGCTTTCTTT. Encoded protein: CASSLEATGGRAFF. Drawing the rest from reference TRBV11-2 and TRBJ1-1, the complete variable domain is EAGVAQSPRYKIIEKRQSVAFWCNPISGHATLYWYQQILGQGPKLLIQFQNNGVVDDSQLPKDRFSAERLKGVDSTLKIQPAKLEDSAVYLCASSLEATGGRAFFGQGTRLTVV.

This chain connects TRBV6-1 to TRBJ1-2, with a weak D call TRBD1 (6 bases). The germline V and J ends were trimmed by 2 bases and 3 bases, with 16 bases remaining between them. The CDR3 is 16 amino acids. Germline V gives CDR1 MNHNS, CDR2 SASEGT. The CDR3 DNA reads TGTGCCAGCAGTGAAAGCGGAGTTAGGGGGTACTATGGCTACACCTTC. It yields the protein CASSESGVRGYYGYTF.

The chain links TRBV25-1 to TRBJ2-7; 8 bases are shared with TRBD2. Germline lookup yields CDR1 MGHDK and CDR2 SYGVNS. The J segment lost 2 bases and the V segment lost 1 base, leaving 1 base of the junction unmatched. The CDR3 covers 14 residues. The CDR3 here is CASSESGGAYEQYF. In nucleotides, the CDR3 is TGTGCCAGCAGTGAATCGGGGGGGGCCTACGAGCAGTACTTC.

V usage is TRBV7-2 and J usage is TRBJ1-1; D might be TRBD1 (5 bases). The germline CDR1 and CDR2 sequences are SGHTA and FQGNSA. Between the trimmed V and J ends, which lost 0 bases and 8 bases, there was a span of 10 bases. CDR3 length: 13 residues. The CDR3 region is CASSLARAGEAFF. In nucleotides, the CDR3 is TGTGCCAGCAGCTTAGCCAGGGCGGGGGAAGCTTTCTTT.

The rearrangement uses TRBV27 and TRBJ2-7, with D hard to call. The CDR3 sequence is 14 residues long. V lost 0 bases, J lost 1 base, and 7 bases lay in between. Per the germline V gene, CDR1 is MNHEY and CDR2 is SMNVEV (reference sequence). CDR3: CASSLSRDSYEQYF. In nucleotides, the CDR3 is TGTGCCAGCAGTTTATCGAGAGATTCCTACGAGCAGTACTTC.

This chain joins TRBV5-8 and TRBJ2-2; tentative D call: TRBD1 (6 bases). The CDR3 covers 16 residues. The ends were cut back, 0 bases at V and 3 bases at J, with 12 bases in the middle. Germline CDR1 is SGHTS and CDR2 is YDEGEE. The CDR3 bases are TGTGCCAGCAGCTTGGCCGGGACACATTACACCGGGGAGCTGTTTTTT. It encodes CASSLAGTHYTGELFF.

Remarks on this clone: A junction boundary mismatches the germline segment, possibly from a read error. This sequence joins TRBV19 and TRBJ1-1; D unresolved. The CDR3 has 12 amino acids. The germline V gene has CDR1 LNHDA and CDR2 SQIVND (reference sequence). CDR3 DNA sequence: TGTGCCGGTAGTAACTACTACACTGAAGCTTTCTTT. This sequence encodes CAGSNYYTEAFF.

The rearrangement joins TRBV5-5 to TRBJ2-6, with 7 positions matching TRBD1. Unmatched junction bases numbered 7, after V lost 3 bases and J lost 4 bases. There are 16 residues in the CDR3. Looked up from germline, CDR1 is SGHKS and CDR2 is YYEKEE (reference sequence). DNA of the CDR3: TGTGCCAGCAGCTCGTCGACAGGGAGCGGGGCCAACGTCCTGACTTTC. This sequence encodes CASSSSTGSGANVLTF.

The genes are TRBV27 and TRBJ1-2; 7 nucleotides match TRBD1. From germline, CDR1 is MNHEY and CDR2 SMNVEV (reference sequence). After removal of 6 bases from V and 2 bases from J, the junction contained 6 bases not matched to a gene. CDR3 length equals 14 residues. CDR3 residues: CASRNRDSNYGYTF. The CDR3 bases are TGTGCCAGCAGAAACCGGGACAGCAACTATGGCTACACCTTC.

The chain has TRBV12-5 and TRBJ1-2, with 7 bases aligning to TRBD1. CDR1 is LGHNT and CDR2 is FRNRAP in the germline V gene. V lost 2 bases to trimming and J lost 8 bases; unmatched junction nucleotides: 11. This CDR3 comprises 15 residues. The CDR3 protein is CASGLSGAPQGGYTF. The CDR3 DNA follows: TGTGCTAGTGGTTTGTCCGGTGCCCCACAGGGGGGCTACACCTTC.

V usage is TRBV11-2 and J usage is TRBJ1-2; possibly TRBD1 for D (5 bases). The CDR3 length is 13 residues. Germline assignment: CDR1 SGHAT and CDR2 FQNNGV. With 4 bases removed from V and 4 bases from J, the gap between germline ends came to 10 bases. The CDR3 here is CASSSRQPYGYTF. In DNA, the CDR3 is TGTGCCAGCAGCTCTAGACAGCCCTATGGCTACACCTTC.

This chain uses TRBV5-4 with TRBJ2-3; 8 bases map to TRBD1. Trimming removed 0 bases from V and 3 bases from J; junction bases left unmatched: 3. The germline V gene encodes CDR1 SGHNT and CDR2 YYREEE (reference sequence). The CDR3 totals 15 residues. The CDR3 DNA reads as TGTGCCAGCAGCTTGGACAGGGGGACGACAGATACGCAGTATTTT. Protein product: CASSLDRGTTDTQYF.

The V and J genes are TRBV25-1 and TRBJ1-5; D possibly corresponds to TRBD1 (6 bases). The germline V gene has CDR1 MGHDK and CDR2 SYGVNS. V was cut by 3 bases and J by 5 bases, with 8 bases left in between. The CDR3 has 13 amino acids. CDR3 nucleotides: TGTGCCAGCAGTGAGGGGGCAGATCAGCCCCAGCATTTT. Protein sequence: CASSEGADQPQHF.

This sequence joins TRBV14 and TRBJ1-5; D remains ambiguous. V dropped 1 base and J dropped 6 bases, with 7 bases sitting between them. Germline assignment: CDR1 SGHDN and CDR2 FVKESK. The CDR3 covers 13 residues. The chain's CDR3 is CASSQGISQPQHF. CDR3 DNA sequence: TGTGCCAGCAGCCAAGGTATCAGTCAGCCCCAGCATTTT.

V usage is TRBV7-3 and J usage is TRBJ2-3; 8 nucleotides align to TRBD2. The CDR3 covers 15 residues. V shed 3 bases and J 5 bases; nucleotides not matched to a gene: 7. The germline CDR1 and CDR2 sequences are SGHTA and FQGTGA. The CDR3 bases are TGTGCCAGCAGCTTGGCGGGGGGAAAGGGAGATACGCAGTATTTT. It codes for CASSLAGGKGDTQYF.

This chain links TRBV7-2 with TRBJ1-1; 10 bases fit TRBD1. The CDR3 totals 16 residues. The V and J ends lost 3 bases and 0 bases, in that order; junction bases with no gene match: 4. Germline V lookup: CDR1 SGHTA, CDR2 FQGNSA. The CDR3 protein is CASSLGGQGMNTEAFF. As DNA, the CDR3 is TGTGCCAGCAGCTTGGGGGGACAGGGGATGAACACTGAAGCTTTCTTT.